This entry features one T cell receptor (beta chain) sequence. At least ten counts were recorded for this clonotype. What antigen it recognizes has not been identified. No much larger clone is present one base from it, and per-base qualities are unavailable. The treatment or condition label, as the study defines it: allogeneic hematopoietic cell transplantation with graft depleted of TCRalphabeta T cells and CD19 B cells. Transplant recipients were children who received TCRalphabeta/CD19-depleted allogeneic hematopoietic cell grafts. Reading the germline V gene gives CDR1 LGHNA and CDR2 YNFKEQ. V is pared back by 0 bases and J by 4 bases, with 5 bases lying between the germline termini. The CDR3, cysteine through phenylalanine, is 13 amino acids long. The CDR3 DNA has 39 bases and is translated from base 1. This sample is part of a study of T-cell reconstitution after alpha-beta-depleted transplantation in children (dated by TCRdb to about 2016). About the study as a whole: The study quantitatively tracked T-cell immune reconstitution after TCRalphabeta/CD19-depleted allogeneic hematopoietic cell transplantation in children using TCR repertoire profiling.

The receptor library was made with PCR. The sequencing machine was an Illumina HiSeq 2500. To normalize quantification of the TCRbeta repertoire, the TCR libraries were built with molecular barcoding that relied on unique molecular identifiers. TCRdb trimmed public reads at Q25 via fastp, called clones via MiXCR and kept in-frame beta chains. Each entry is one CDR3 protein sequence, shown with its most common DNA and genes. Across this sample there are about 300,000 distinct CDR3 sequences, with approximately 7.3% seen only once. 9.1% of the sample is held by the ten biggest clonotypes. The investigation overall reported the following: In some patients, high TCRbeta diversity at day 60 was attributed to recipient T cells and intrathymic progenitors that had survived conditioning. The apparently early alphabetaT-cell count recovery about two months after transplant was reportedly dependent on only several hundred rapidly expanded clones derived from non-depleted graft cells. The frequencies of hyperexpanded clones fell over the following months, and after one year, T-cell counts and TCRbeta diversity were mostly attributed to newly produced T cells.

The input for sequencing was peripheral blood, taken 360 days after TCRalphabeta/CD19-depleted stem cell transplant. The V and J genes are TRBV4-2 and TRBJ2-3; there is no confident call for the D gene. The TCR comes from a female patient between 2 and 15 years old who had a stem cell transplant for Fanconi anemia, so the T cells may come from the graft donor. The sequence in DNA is TGTGCCAGCAGCCAAGATCCGGCAGATACGCAGTATTTT. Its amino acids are CASSQDPADTQYF.